The clone carrying this T cell receptor beta chain was counted only a few times. Its antigen is unknown. The data originate from a study of T cells after yellow fever vaccination. Points from the study as a whole: It was a weaker secondary response, yet one that peaked faster, at day 5 versus 15. Booster samples showed a return of most primary-vaccination clones (about 96% CD4, about 88% CD8). Contamination by abundant bulk-population clonotypes could be present in FACS-sorted repertoires.

CDR3 length: 16 residues. V was shortened by 3 bases and J by 1 base, with 16 bases between the two germline ends. CDR1 and CDR2 (germline): DFQATT, SNEGSKA (reference sequence). TCRdb processed the 5' RACE reads anew with MiXCR; each CDR3 protein has one entry. This table has a few hundred thousand distinct CDR3 sequences, more than 8.5% appearing once. V usage is TRBV20-1 and J usage is TRBJ1-5, with unresolved D. The receptor was isolated from a man aged 18 to 29 who received the YFV17D yellow fever vaccine. The source material was PBMCs, sampled on the day of the first yellow fever vaccination. The CDR3 nucleotides read TGCAGTGCTAGTAATCTCCTACCCGGAAGCAATCAGCCCCAGCATTTT. It translates to CSASNLLPGSNQPQHF.